This TCR beta chain was sequenced for a study of tumor-infiltrating lymphocytes in localized non-small cell lung cancer. Study information: Several tumor histologies, both smoking statuses, and some post-neoadjuvant chemotherapy samples were included.

Findings and limits, study-wide: Different pieces of the same tissue were used for each assay. Immunotypes IM1 and IM2 had similar TCR-derived T-cell fractions.

With regard to this clone: Its antigen is still unknown.

The method was immunoSEQ multiplex PCR; TCRdb's version includes in-frame clones alone and lacks a portion of them. The sample contains 6,500 to 8,000 clones, 60% to 85% of which appear only once. The V gene end was trimmed by 5 bases and the J gene end by 1 base; junction bases not matched to a gene: 6. Germline V gene lookup returns CDR1 LGHNA and CDR2 YSLEER. This CDR3 is 15 amino acids long. The clonotype comes from a human donor with non-small cell lung cancer. V usage is TRBV4-3 and J usage is TRBJ2-3; TRBD2 matches at 7 bases. Material: uninvolved lung tissue not adjacent to the tumor. CDR3 in amino acids: CASSTGGSGTDTQYF. CDR3 in DNA: TGCGCCAGCAGCACGGGGGGTAGCGGCACAGATACGCAGTATTTT.